These 14 T cell receptor beta chains were sequenced from one sample in a study of cytomegalovirus exposure and HLA in healthy donors. PCR was performed using 60 Vbeta and 13 Jbeta primers. Produced via immunoSEQ multiplex PCR; TCRdb's table is partial and in-frame only. The data hold about 180,000 clones, with approximately 80% observed a single time. Sequenced: PBMCs. These receptors originate from a man younger than 35 in good health and CMV-seronegative.

This clone was found a few times. The chain recombines TRBV29-1 with TRBJ2-5, with TRBD2 identical over 9 bases. The CDR3 has 13 amino acids. Trimming cost V 6 bases and J 2 bases; bases outside gene matches: 4. Germline V gene lookup returns CDR1 SQVTM and CDR2 ANQGSEA. The CDR3 sequence is CSVGTSRQETQYF. The DNA for the CDR3 is TGCAGCGTCGGGACTAGCAGACAAGAGACCCAGTACTTC. The complete variable domain, with remaining parts taken from reference TRBV29-1 and TRBJ2-5, reads SAVISQKPSRDICQRGTSLTIQCQVDSQVTMMFWYRQQPGQSLTLIATANQGSEATYESGFVIDKFPISRPNLTFSTLTVSNMSPEDSSIYLCSVGTSRQETQYFGPGTRLLVL.

The gene calls are TRBV6-5 and TRBJ1-3; no firm D call. The CDR3 has 12 residues. Germline V gene lookup returns CDR1 MNHEY and CDR2 SVGAGI. With 5 bases removed from V and 10 bases from J, the gap between germline ends came to 12 bases. The CDR3 sequence: CASSPEFGTIYF. The CDR3 DNA is TGTGCCAGCAGTCCCGAGTTCGGGACCATATATTTT.

This clone was counted a single time. The chain is built from TRBV9 and TRBJ1-2; 8 bases are a match to TRBD1. Germline CDR1 is SGDLS and CDR2 is YYNGEE. J gave up 7 bases and V 4 bases, and 3 bases lay outside the gene matches. The CDR3 consists of 12 residues. Written as DNA, the CDR3 is TGTGCCAGCAGCTCCACAGGGGGTGGCTACACCTTC. Its translation is CASSSTGGGYTF.

This clone was detected once. The CDR3 loop reads CASSSGTANSGNTIYF. The CDR3 coding sequence is TGTGCCAGTAGTAGTGGGACAGCAAACTCTGGAAACACCATATATTTT. This chain uses TRBV19 with TRBJ1-3, with 7 nucleotides matching TRBD1. Germline CDR1 reads LNHDA; CDR2 reads SQIVND (reference sequence). The ends lost 4 bases at V and 0 bases at J; junction bases unmatched: 6. The CDR3 contains 16 residues.

The J gene is TRBJ1-4, the V gene TRBV19; no definite D call. The CDR3 loop spans 14 amino acids. The V end lost 4 bases, the J end lost 7 bases, and 13 bases lay between the germline ends. Germline loops: CDR1 LNHDA, CDR2 SQIVND (reference sequence). The CDR3 reads CASSNAARGEKLFF. The DNA of the CDR3 is TGTGCCAGTAGTAACGCAGCCAGAGGTGAAAAACTGTTTTTT.

The V call is TRBV5-4, the J call TRBJ2-5; possible D gene TRBD2, 6 bases. The ends were cut back, 3 bases at V and 1 base at J, with 13 bases in the middle. CDR3 size: 15 residues. Germline V gives CDR1 SGHNT, CDR2 YYREEE (reference sequence). DNA of the CDR3: TGTGCCAGCAGCTCCCGGTCCGGGGGCCAAGAGACCCAGTACTTC. The encoded protein is CASSSRSGGQETQYF.

The CDR3 bases are TGTGCCAGCAGTTTACAGGGGGGTAGCTACGAGCAGTACTTC. This sequence encodes CASSLQGGSYEQYF. The rearrangement uses TRBV28 and TRBJ2-5; perhaps TRBD1 as D (7 bases). The J call could be wrong; TRBJ2-7 is a better fit for the DNA end. The CDR3 totals 14 residues. CDR1 and CDR2 from the germline V gene are MDHEN and SYDVKM.

The chain joins TRBV5-1 to TRBJ2-5, with 9 bases lining up with TRBD2. J was trimmed by 1 base and V by 0 bases; bases with no gene match: 4. The CDR3 has 16 amino acids. CDR1 and CDR2 (germline): SGHRS, YFSETQ. CDR3 nucleotides: TGCGCCAGCAGCTTGGAAGCTAGCGGGGTCCAAGAGACCCAGTACTTC. Its translation is CASSLEASGVQETQYF.

The sample holds a few counts of this clone. The V and J genes are TRBV4-1 and TRBJ2-3, with 9 positions matching TRBD1. After removal of 0 bases from V and 13 bases from J, the junction contained 8 bases not matched to a gene. CDR1 and CDR2 from the germline V gene are MGHRA and YSYEKL. The CDR3 loop spans 14 amino acids. The CDR3 here is CASSQEMTGGNKYF. For the CDR3, the DNA is TGCGCCAGCAGCCAAGAAATGACAGGGGGAAACAAGTATTTT.

The chain carries TRBV30 and TRBJ1-1, with 7 bases aligning to TRBD1. V was clipped by 1 base and J by 1 base; unmatched bases: 0. The CDR3 is made up of 13 amino acids. Germline V gene lookup returns CDR1 GTSNPN and CDR2 SVGIG (reference sequence). CDR3 DNA sequence: TGTGCCTGGAGTGACAGGGGGAACACTGAAGCTTTCTTT. This gives the protein CAWSDRGNTEAFF. The whole variable domain, remainder taken from reference TRBV30 and TRBJ1-1, is SQTIHQWPATLVQPVGSPLSLECTVEGTSNPNLYWYRQAAGRGLQLLFYSVGIGQISSEVPQNLSASRPQDRQFILSSKKLLLSDSGFYLCAWSDRGNTEAFFGQGTRLTVV.

The V and J genes are TRBV10-3 and TRBJ2-7, with D possibly matching TRBD1 (6 bases). Looked up from germline, CDR1 is ENHRY and CDR2 is SYGVKD. V was clipped by 6 bases and J by 3 bases, with 9 bases between them. CDR3 length: 12 amino acids. The CDR3 is CAISPDSYEQYF. CDR3 in DNA: TGTGCCATCAGCCCGGACAGCTACGAGCAGTACTTC.

This chain uses TRBV19 with TRBJ2-2; possibly TRBD1 for D (5 bases). Germline assignment: CDR1 LNHDA and CDR2 SQIVND (reference sequence). Trimming cost V 7 bases and J 4 bases, with 7 bases left between them. The CDR3 has 12 residues. The CDR3 bases are TGTGCCAGTACTCAGGGCACCGGGGAGCTGTTTTTT. It codes for CASTQGTGELFF.

The chain has TRBV28 and TRBJ2-5; 8 bases agree with TRBD2. Germline lookup yields CDR1 MDHEN and CDR2 SYDVKM. This CDR3 comprises 14 residues. Trimming took 6 bases from V and 6 from J; bases not matched to a gene: 9. The CDR3 loop is CASSLGGGAKTQYF. The CDR3 region has the DNA TGTGCCAGCAGCCTCGGGGGGGGTGCAAAGACCCAGTACTTC.

This clone was counted only a few times. The chain is built from TRBV19 and TRBJ1-2; possibly TRBD1 for D (6 bases). This CDR3 comprises 14 residues. V was clipped by 6 bases and J by 4 bases, with 15 bases between them. Germline values: CDR1 LNHDA, CDR2 SQIVND (reference sequence). The CDR3 nucleotides are TGTGCCAGTAGAATGGGGCAGGGGAGCTATGGCTACACCTTC. It specifies CASRMGQGSYGYTF.